The 30 T cell receptor beta chains listed next were all sequenced from one sample in a study of blood T cell repertoires in COVID-19. TCRdb's table, derived via immunoSEQ multiplex PCR, lists solely in-frame clones and lacks some. This sample has roughly 410,000 clones; about 91% occur once, and the top ten carry about 1.4%. The specimen was peripheral blood. Every receptor here comes from a woman in her thirties or forties with COVID-19, enrolled during active disease.

The chain links TRBV6-5 to TRBJ1-6; a weak D match, TRBD1 (6 bases). The V gene's germline CDR1 is MNHEY and CDR2 SVGAGI. The CDR3 has 13 residues. Trimming stripped 5 bases from V and 13 bases from J, with 15 bases between. CDR3 in amino acids: CASSHPPGEPLHF. Written as DNA, the CDR3 is TGTGCCAGCAGTCACCCTCCAGGGGAGCCCCTCCACTTT.

This chain joins TRBV28 and TRBJ1-2; weak D call: TRBD1 (5 bases). Germline V lookup: CDR1 MDHEN, CDR2 SYDVKM. The V gene lost 1 base and the J gene lost 8 bases, with 14 bases spanning the gap. This CDR3 has 14 amino acids. The CDR3 DNA follows: TGTGCCAGCAGTTTATTAGGAGGGGTGGGCGGCTACACCTTC. Its protein product is CASSLLGGVGGYTF.

The chain joins TRBV10-3 to TRBJ2-7; tentative D call: TRBD1 (5 bases). V dropped 4 bases and J dropped 5 bases, with 15 bases sitting between them. The CDR3 consists of 14 residues. Germline CDR1 and CDR2: ENHRY and SYGVKD. This CDR3 is CAISGRETGDEQYF. The CDR3 bases are TGTGCCATCAGTGGACGAGAAACAGGCGACGAGCAGTACTTC.

This clone has a handful of counts. The chain couples TRBV15 to TRBJ2-7; 7 bases match TRBD1. This CDR3 comprises 14 residues. Germline V gene data show CDR1 as LNHNV and CDR2 as YYDKDF (reference sequence). V lost 4 bases, J lost 3 bases, and 6 bases stayed unmatched. The CDR3 is CATSKQGDIYEQYF. The CDR3 DNA sequence: TGTGCCACCAGCAAGCAGGGGGACATCTACGAGCAGTACTTC.

V and J are TRBV6-1 and TRBJ1-5; possibly TRBD1 for D (6 bases). V was trimmed by 3 bases and J by 5 bases, leaving 17 bases between them. This CDR3 spans 16 amino acids. Germline V gene data show CDR1 as MNHNS and CDR2 as SASEGT. This CDR3 reads CASSEKTGRGDQPQHF. The CDR3 nucleotides are TGTGCCAGCAGTGAGAAAACAGGGAGGGGGGATCAGCCCCAGCATTTT.

The V gene is TRBV27, the J gene TRBJ2-1; 8 bases match TRBD2. The CDR3 extends over 13 amino acids. Germline lookup yields CDR1 MNHEY and CDR2 SMNVEV (reference sequence). The V gene end was trimmed by 3 bases and the J gene end by 11 bases; junction bases not matched to a gene: 6. The CDR3 is CASSFSRGGQQFF. The DNA of the CDR3 is TGTGCCAGCAGTTTCTCCCGGGGGGGGCAGCAGTTCTTC.

This chain links TRBV5-4 with TRBJ1-2; D is perhaps TRBD1 (5 bases). The germline V gene has CDR1 SGHNT and CDR2 YYREEE (reference sequence). Between the trimmed V and J ends, which lost 0 bases and 6 bases, there was a span of 18 bases. The CDR3 has 16 residues. The CDR3: CASSLADGGGTHGYTF. The CDR3, as DNA: TGTGCCAGCAGCTTGGCCGACGGTGGGGGGACCCATGGCTACACCTTC.

Comment on this clone: The limits of the CDR3 on the DNA are not certain, so only TCRdb's listed CDR3 is given. The rearrangement joins TRBV3-1 (or the pseudogene TRBV3-2) to TRBJ2-1; TRBD1, the table's D call, lacks a check against the DNA. A total of 18 residues make up the CDR3, ends included. The germline V gene has CDR1 LGHDT and CDR2 YNNKEL (reference sequence). CDR3 sequence: CASSPSFRARGLYNEQFF.

The chain carries TRBV18 and TRBJ1-5, with 8 bases lining up with TRBD1. The germline CDR1 and CDR2 sequences are KGHSH and LQKENI. V lost 6 bases to trimming and J lost 5 bases; unmatched junction nucleotides: 9. The CDR3 has 15 amino acids. In DNA, the CDR3 is TGTGCCAGCTCGAGCGCGGACAGGGTAGATCAGCCCCAGCATTTT. Encoded protein: CASSSADRVDQPQHF.

This clone is a singleton in its sample. The V and J genes are TRBV28 and TRBJ1-5; D gene unclear. The V end lost 2 bases, the J end lost 6 bases, and 17 bases lay between the germline ends. The CDR3 is made up of 16 amino acids. Germline CDR1 and CDR2: MDHEN and SYDVKM. The CDR3 protein is CASSLVAEIYGQPQHF. The CDR3 coding sequence is TGTGCCAGCAGTTTAGTAGCGGAGATCTACGGTCAGCCCCAGCATTTT. Full variable domain (remainder filled in from reference TRBV28 and TRBJ1-5): DVKVTQSSRYLVKRTGEKVFLECVQDMDHENMFWYRQDPGLGLRLIYFSYDVKMKEKGDIPEGYSVSREKKERFSLILESASTNQTSMYLCASSLVAEIYGQPQHFGDGTRLSIL.

This clone was detected once. The V call is TRBV30, the J call TRBJ1-3; no clear D. This CDR3 comprises 13 residues. Trimming took 1 base from V and 3 from J, leaving 7 bases between them. Germline V CDR1 and CDR2: GTSNPN, SVGIG (reference sequence). CDR3: CAWSADYGNTIYF. For the CDR3, the DNA is TGTGCCTGGAGTGCCGACTATGGAAACACCATATATTTT.

V and J are TRBV20-1 and TRBJ1-1; D remains ambiguous. V dropped 0 bases and J dropped 9 bases, with 8 bases sitting between them. Germline values: CDR1 DFQATT, CDR2 SNEGSKA (reference sequence). The CDR3 loop spans 11 amino acids. The CDR3 is CSARDSPKAFF. As DNA, the CDR3 is TGCAGTGCTAGAGATTCCCCAAAAGCTTTCTTT.

The chain joins TRBV2 to TRBJ2-5, with D unresolved. Germline CDR1 and CDR2: SNHLY and FYNNEI. The V gene lost 4 bases and the J gene lost 2 bases, with 8 bases spanning the gap. CDR3 length: 13 residues. The CDR3: CASSAEQQETQYF. Here the CDR3 DNA reads TGTGCCAGCAGTGCGGAGCAGCAAGAGACCCAGTACTTC.

The rearrangement uses TRBV7-2 and TRBJ2-1; possibly TRBD2 for D (7 bases). The CDR3 consists of 13 residues. The germline V gene encodes CDR1 SGHTA and CDR2 FQGNSA. Trimming left V 5 bases short and J 7 bases short, with 12 bases between. CDR3 protein: CASSTGRGNEQFF. In nucleotides, the CDR3 is TGTGCCAGCAGCACAGGGAGGGGAAATGAGCAGTTCTTC. Combining the CDR3 with reference TRBV7-2 and TRBJ2-1 gives the whole variable domain GAGVSQSPSNKVTEKGKDVELRCDPISGHTALYWYRQSLGQGLEFLIYFQGNSAPDKSGLPSDRFSAERTGGSVSTLTIQRTQQEDSAVYLCASSTGRGNEQFFGPGTRLTVL.

The chain carries TRBV28 and TRBJ2-2; weak D call: TRBD2 (6 bases). Germline assignment: CDR1 MDHEN and CDR2 SYDVKM. The CDR3 contains 16 residues. Between the trimmed V and J ends, which lost 5 bases and 3 bases, there was a span of 16 bases. CDR3 bases: TGTGCCAGCAGTCTAACGAAGCGGGTAGACACCGGGGAGCTGTTTTTT. Its translation: CASSLTKRVDTGELFF.

The chain recombines TRBV6-1 with TRBJ1-3; no firm D call. CDR1 is MNHNS and CDR2 is SASEGT in the germline V gene. Trimming took off 2 bases at V and 0 bases at J, with 11 bases between the two ends. The CDR3 runs 16 residues. Here the CDR3 reads CASSERGSYSGNTIYF. The DNA of the CDR3 is TGTGCCAGCAGTGAACGAGGCAGTTACTCTGGAAACACCATATATTTT.

V usage is TRBV9 and J usage is TRBJ2-3, with 9 bases matching TRBD2. V lost 0 bases and J lost 6; bases outside the gene matches: 8. This CDR3 region has 16 residues. Germline CDR1 and CDR2: SGDLS and YYNGEE. CDR3 in DNA: TGTGCCAGCAGCGTAGTTCCAGCGGGAGGCAGTGATACGCAGTATTTT. Protein: CASSVVPAGGSDTQYF.

The chain carries TRBV27 and TRBJ2-2; a weak D match, TRBD1 (5 bases). The CDR3 sequence is 15 residues long. V lost 6 bases and J 6 bases, leaving 17 bases between the germline ends. CDR1 and CDR2 from the germline V gene are MNHEY and SMNVEV (reference sequence). In DNA, the CDR3 is TGTGCCAGCAGAGTTAGGGGTATCAGTTCCGGGGAGCTGTTTTTT. Its protein product is CASRVRGISSGELFF.

The genes are TRBV3-1 (or the pseudogene TRBV3-2) and TRBJ1-1; no firm D call. The CDR3 is made up of 16 amino acids. Trimming stripped 3 bases from V and 3 bases from J, with 17 bases between. CDR1 is LGHDT, CDR2 YNNKEL, per germline (reference sequence). The CDR3 sequence: CASSQYNPPGDTEAFF. The CDR3 DNA reads TGTGCCAGCAGCCAGTATAACCCTCCCGGGGACACTGAAGCTTTCTTT.

The CDR3 DNA reads TGCGCCAGCTCAGTACAGGCGGGGGGGTTTCTCTCCCCTAACGAGCAGTACTTC. Protein product: CASSVQAGGFLSPNEQYF. The chain couples TRBV4-1 to TRBJ2-7, with 9 positions matching TRBD2. CDR1 and CDR2 (germline): MGHRA, YSYEKL. J gave up 5 bases and V 8 bases, and 22 bases lay outside the gene matches. This CDR3 is 18 amino acids long.

V is TRBV7-9 and J is TRBJ1-1; D not resolved. CDR3 length: 15 amino acids. Germline CDR1 SEHNR, CDR2 FQNEAQ (reference sequence). V was trimmed by 5 bases and J by 0 bases, leaving 13 bases between them. The CDR3 protein is CASSPPTDLNTEAFF. The CDR3 nucleotides are TGTGCCAGCAGCCCCCCCACTGACTTGAACACTGAAGCTTTCTTT.

This sequence joins TRBV7-9 and TRBJ1-3; perhaps TRBD1 as D (6 bases). The CDR3 covers 13 residues. Looked up from germline, CDR1 is SEHNR and CDR2 is FQNEAQ (reference sequence). V was pared by 9 bases and J by 0 bases, with 9 bases between. The CDR3 here is CASGQHSGNTIYF. CDR3 nucleotides: TGTGCCAGTGGACAGCACTCTGGAAACACCATATATTTT.

V usage is TRBV2 and J usage is TRBJ2-7, with a possible D match to TRBD1 (6 bases). The CDR3 spans 15 residues. The V end was cut by 4 bases, the J end by 3 bases, with 16 bases between. Germline assignment: CDR1 SNHLY and CDR2 FYNNEI. CDR3: CASSAVSGAFYEQYF. In nucleotides, the CDR3 is TGTGCCAGCAGTGCCGTGTCAGGGGCCTTCTACGAGCAGTACTTC.

The chain links TRBV18 to TRBJ2-1; 13 nucleotides line up with TRBD2. The CDR3 consists of 15 residues. The germline CDR1 and CDR2 sequences are KGHSH and LQKENI. Germline trimming cut 4 bases from V and 9 bases from J; bases unmatched to any gene: 6. The CDR3, as DNA: TGTGCCAGCTCACTTGGGACTAGCGGGATGGGTGAGCAGTTCTTC. This gives the protein CASSLGTSGMGEQFF.

The chain combines TRBV6-2 or TRBV6-3 with TRBJ2-1; D not certain. From germline, CDR1 is MNHEY and CDR2 SVGEGT. This CDR3 spans 18 amino acids. The V gene lost 0 bases and the J gene lost 0 bases, with 15 bases spanning the gap. The CDR3: CASSYSSRGGSSYNEQFF. The DNA for the CDR3 is TGTGCCAGCAGTTACTCGAGCCGAGGCGGTAGCTCCTACAATGAGCAGTTCTTC.

The V call is TRBV24-1, the J call TRBJ1-5, with TRBD1 as a possible D gene (5 bases). Germline loops: CDR1 KGHDR, CDR2 SFDVKD. CDR3 length equals 17 residues. Trimming pared 1 base from V and 2 bases from J, leaving 14 bases between. This chain's CDR3 is CATSDFKGLDGNQPQHF. The CDR3 coding sequence is TGTGCCACCAGTGATTTTAAGGGGTTAGATGGCAATCAGCCCCAGCATTTT.

The rearrangement uses TRBV3-1 (or the pseudogene TRBV3-2) and TRBJ1-5; D is perhaps TRBD1 (5 bases). Germline values: CDR1 LGHDT, CDR2 YNNKEL (reference sequence). The CDR3 spans 15 residues. V lost 4 bases and J lost 7, with 17 bases in between. The CDR3 coding sequence is TGTGCCAGCAGCCTATCATCAGGGTCCGGGCAGCCCCAGCATTTT. Translated, it gives CASSLSSGSGQPQHF.

DNA of the CDR3: TGTGCCCTCCGCGGGGATAGTGGGGCCAACGTCCTGACTTTC. Translating gives CALRGDSGANVLTF. This rearrangement joins TRBV10-3 to TRBJ2-6, with a possible D match to TRBD2 (6 bases). This CDR3 spans 14 amino acids. Trimming removed 11 bases from V and 3 bases from J, with 14 bases in between. CDR1 is ENHRY, CDR2 SYGVKD, per germline.

As concerns this clone: Other DNA sequences within the sample encode an identical CDR3. This sequence joins TRBV5-1 and TRBJ2-3; 7 bases agree with TRBD2. CDR3 length equals 15 residues. The trim removed 0 bases at V and 0 bases at J, leaving 1 base unmatched. Germline V lookup: CDR1 SGHRS, CDR2 YFSETQ. This CDR3 reads CASSLVSGSTDTQYF. The CDR3 coding sequence is TGCGCCAGCAGCTTGGTTAGCGGGAGCACAGATACGCAGTATTTT.

A word on this clone: Germline is not matched at one junction end, which may reflect a read error. This chain uses TRBV19 with TRBJ2-7, with TRBD1 identical over 9 bases. Germline CDR1 reads LNHDA; CDR2 reads SQIVND (reference sequence). The CDR3 extends over 14 amino acids. CDR3 DNA: TGTGCCAGTAGTTCTTCATTTTCCGGGACAGGGAAACACTTC. Amino acid sequence: CASSSSFSGTGKHF.